These T cell receptor beta chains were read from a single sample in a study of breast tumors, draining lymph nodes, adjacent tissues. TCRdb re-called the multiplex PCR reads through MiXCR, storing one row per CDR3 protein. The data contain approximately 210,000 distinct CDR3 sequences, about 32% of them singletons. Sequencing used axillary lymph node tissue. These receptor sequences come from a female donor with breast cancer. Some clones in this sample may be carry-over from other donors' samples. The CDR3 runs from the conserved cysteine through the conserved F or W. The D gene is left open where the match is weak. Rows may omit the clone size; those that give it use once, few, many or a size class.

clone size: many; D gene: TRBD2; V gene: TRBV5-1; J gene: TRBJ2-1; CDR3 protein: CASSFRGRLGDEQFF; CDR3 DNA: TGCGCCAGCAGCTTCCGCGGGAGGTTAGGTGATGAGCAGTTCTTC
clone size: many; D gene: TRBD2; V gene: TRBV7-8; J gene: TRBJ2-1; CDR3 protein: CASSLVAGATYNEQFF; CDR3 DNA: TGTGCCAGCAGCTTAGTAGCGGGAGCCACCTACAATGAGCAGTTCTTC
clone size: many; D gene: NA; V gene: TRBV5-8; J gene: TRBJ1-2; CDR3 protein: CASSLAVQGGQNYGYTF; CDR3 DNA: TGTGCCAGCAGCTTGGCGGTACAAGGGGGACAAAACTATGGCTACACCTTC
clone size: NA; D gene: NA; V gene: TRBV5-1; J gene: TRBJ1-3; CDR3 protein: CASSFAGTGNTIYF; CDR3 DNA: TGCGCCAGCAGCTTTGCCGGGACAGGAAACACCATATATTTT
clone size: many; D gene: NA; V gene: TRBV28; J gene: TRBJ1-5; CDR3 protein: CASTERGNQPQHF; CDR3 DNA: TGTGCCAGCACCGAAAGGGGAAATCAGCCCCAGCATTTT
clone size: many; D gene: TRBD2; V gene: TRBV10-3; J gene: TRBJ2-4; CDR3 protein: CATSPGTSNIQYF; CDR3 DNA: TGTGCCACCTCCCCGGGGACTAGCAACATTCAGTACTTC
clone size: NA; D gene: NA; V gene: TRBV5-1; J gene: TRBJ2-2; CDR3 protein: CASSLVRRHRGAVF; CDR3 DNA: TGCGCCAGCAGCTTGGTGCGGAGACACCGGGGAGCTGTTTTT
clone size: many; D gene: TRBD2; V gene: TRBV5-8; J gene: TRBJ2-7; CDR3 protein: CASSQTSGTHYEQYF; CDR3 DNA: TGTGCCAGCAGCCAAACTAGCGGGACTCATTACGAGCAGTACTTC
clone size: many; D gene: NA; V gene: TRBV29-1; J gene: TRBJ2-2; CDR3 protein: CSAKTGNTGELFF; CDR3 DNA: TGCAGCGCCAAGACCGGGAACACCGGGGAGCTGTTTTTT
clone size: many; D gene: NA; V gene: TRBV30; J gene: TRBJ2-5; CDR3 protein: CAWSSLALQETQYF; CDR3 DNA: TGTGCCTGGAGTAGCCTAGCGTTACAAGAGACCCAGTACTTC
clone size: many; D gene: NA; V gene: TRBV19; J gene: TRBJ1-2; CDR3 protein: CASSIGRDYGYTF; CDR3 DNA: TGTGCCAGTAGTATAGGACGTGACTATGGCTACACCTTC
clone size: many; D gene: NA; V gene: TRBV7-3; J gene: TRBJ2-5; CDR3 protein: CASSLIGETQYF; CDR3 DNA: TGTGCCAGCAGCTTAATCGGGGAGACCCAGTACTTC
clone size: few; D gene: NA; V gene: TRBV6-2/TRBV6-3; J gene: TRBJ2-3; CDR3 protein: CASSHVASGTDTQYF; CDR3 DNA: TGTGCCAGCAGTCACGTTGCTAGCGGCACAGATACGCAGTATTTT
clone size: NA; D gene: TRBD1; V gene: TRBV12-3/TRBV12-4; J gene: TRBJ2-5; CDR3 protein: CASRGTGGCQETQYF; CDR3 DNA: TGTGCCAGCAGAGGGACAGGGGGCTGCCAAGAGACCCAGTACTTC
clone size: many; D gene: NA; V gene: TRBV20-1; J gene: TRBJ2-5; CDR3 protein: CSARDRRRSQETQYF; CDR3 DNA: TGCAGTGCTAGAGATAGGAGGCGGTCCCAAGAGACCCAGTACTTC
clone size: NA; D gene: NA; V gene: TRBV5-6; J gene: TRBJ1-6; CDR3 protein: CASRLGRAYNSPLHF; CDR3 DNA: TGTGCCAGCCGATTGGGGAGGGCCTATAATTCACCCCTCCACTTT
clone size: NA; D gene: NA; V gene: TRBV6-2/TRBV6-3; J gene: TRBJ2-5; CDR3 protein: CASSAASGVETQYF; CDR3 DNA: TGTGCCAGCAGTGCCGCCAGTGGGGTCGAGACCCAGTACTTC
clone size: NA; D gene: NA; V gene: TRBV20-1; J gene: TRBJ2-4; CDR3 protein: CSAQNTQAKTIQYF; CDR3 DNA: TGCAGTGCTCAAAACACTCAAGCCAAAACCATTCAGTACTTC
clone size: NA; D gene: TRBD1; V gene: TRBV12-3/TRBV12-4; J gene: TRBJ1-3; CDR3 protein: CASSLDGGQRVCGNTIYF; CDR3 DNA: TGTGCCAGCAGTTTAGATGGGGGACAGCGAGTTTGTGGAAACACCATATATTTT
clone size: many; D gene: TRBD1; V gene: TRBV13; J gene: TRBJ2-7; CDR3 protein: CASSQWTGPPYEQYF; CDR3 DNA: TGTGCCAGCAGCCAATGGACAGGGCCACCCTACGAGCAGTACTTC
clone size: NA; D gene: NA; V gene: TRBV15; J gene: TRBJ2-7; CDR3 protein: CATSTALGGGNSYEQYF; CDR3 DNA: TGTGCCACCAGCACCGCTTTGGGAGGGGGGAACTCCTACGAGCAGTACTTC
clone size: NA; D gene: TRBD2; V gene: TRBV5-1; J gene: TRBJ2-3; CDR3 protein: CASSLGGREHPPPDTQYF; CDR3 DNA: TGTGCCAGCAGCTTAGGCGGGAGGGAGCATCCCCCCCCAGATACGCAGTATTTT
clone size: once; D gene: NA; V gene: TRBV29-1; J gene: TRBJ2-5; CDR3 protein: CSVEDPGRDQETQYF; CDR3 DNA: TGCAGCGTTGAAGATCCAGGCCGTGACCAAGAGACCCAGTACTTC
clone size: NA; D gene: NA; V gene: TRBV6-6; J gene: TRBJ1-4; CDR3 protein: CASSHSTGGSWEKLFF; CDR3 DNA: TGTGCCAGCAGTCACTCGACCGGGGGGTCTTGGGAAAAACTGTTTTTT
clone size: many; D gene: NA; V gene: TRBV4-3; J gene: TRBJ2-7; CDR3 protein: CASSQALTTGPYEQYF; CDR3 DNA: TGCGCCAGCAGCCAAGCCCTAACGACAGGTCCCTACGAGCAGTACTTC
clone size: NA; D gene: NA; V gene: TRBV6-2/TRBV6-3; J gene: TRBJ1-6; CDR3 protein: CASSHATRGRDSPLHF; CDR3 DNA: TGTGCCAGCAGTCACGCGACCAGGGGCAGGGATTCACCCCTCCACTTT
clone size: many; D gene: NA; V gene: TRBV19; J gene: TRBJ2-7; CDR3 protein: CASSPGLLPYEQYF; CDR3 DNA: TGTGCCAGTAGCCCGGGACTCCTGCCCTACGAGCAGTACTTC
clone size: many; D gene: NA; V gene: TRBV7-9; J gene: TRBJ2-5; CDR3 protein: CASSLYGETQYF; CDR3 DNA: TGTGCCAGCAGCTTATACGGGGAGACCCAGTACTTC
clone size: many; D gene: NA; V gene: TRBV20-1; J gene: TRBJ2-7; CDR3 protein: CSAKSSGYSSEQYF; CDR3 DNA: TGCAGTGCTAAGAGTAGCGGTTACTCCTCCGAGCAGTACTTC
clone size: few; D gene: NA; V gene: TRBV7-8; J gene: TRBJ1-5; CDR3 protein: CASSLVGGGENQPQHF; CDR3 DNA: TGTGCCAGCAGCTTGGTGGGGGGGGGGGAAAATCAGCCCCAGCATTTT
clone size: NA; D gene: NA; V gene: TRBV20-1; J gene: TRBJ1-1; CDR3 protein: CSASEQIEAFF; CDR3 DNA: TGCAGTGCTAGTGAACAGATTGAAGCTTTCTTT
clone size: NA; D gene: TRBD1; V gene: TRBV28; J gene: TRBJ1-1; CDR3 protein: CASSLRRGPGTEAFF; CDR3 DNA: TGTGCCAGCAGTTTAAGGAGGGGGCCGGGGACTGAAGCTTTCTTT
clone size: NA; D gene: NA; V gene: TRBV5-4; J gene: TRBJ2-6; CDR3 protein: CASSRGRTSGANVLTF; CDR3 DNA: TGTGCCAGCAGCAGGGGACGGACCTCTGGGGCCAACGTCCTGACTTTC
clone size: many; D gene: TRBD2; V gene: TRBV4-1; J gene: TRBJ2-1; CDR3 protein: CASSHSGRGRRNEQFF; CDR3 DNA: TGCGCCAGCAGCCACAGCGGGAGGGGACGGAGGAATGAGCAGTTCTTC
clone size: many; D gene: TRBD1; V gene: TRBV20-1; J gene: TRBJ2-1; CDR3 protein: CSARPGTGVYNEQFF; CDR3 DNA: TGCAGTGCTAGACCTGGGACAGGGGTGTACAATGAGCAGTTCTTC
clone size: NA; D gene: TRBD2; V gene: TRBV7-9; J gene: TRBJ2-2; CDR3 protein: CASSSGTSGRGELFF; CDR3 DNA: TGTGCCAGCAGCTCGGGGACTAGCGGGCGTGGGGAGCTGTTTTTT
clone size: many; D gene: NA; V gene: TRBV7-9; J gene: TRBJ2-7; CDR3 protein: CASSFLSGSYEQYF; CDR3 DNA: TGTGCCAGCAGCTTCTTATCGGGGTCCTACGAGCAGTACTTC
clone size: many; D gene: NA; V gene: TRBV5-1; J gene: TRBJ2-6; CDR3 protein: CASRMNSGANVLTF; CDR3 DNA: TGCGCCAGCAGAATGAACTCTGGGGCCAACGTCCTGACTTTC
clone size: once; D gene: NA; V gene: TRBV7-9; J gene: TRBJ1-2; CDR3 protein: CASSPPENYGYTF; CDR3 DNA: TGCGCCAGCAGCCCTCCCGAAAACTATGGCTACACCTTC
clone size: NA; D gene: NA; V gene: TRBV6-2/TRBV6-3; J gene: TRBJ1-2; CDR3 protein: CASSHGLGQGYGYTF; CDR3 DNA: TGTGCCAGCAGTCACGGCTTGGGGCAGGGCTATGGCTACACCTTC
clone size: NA; D gene: NA; V gene: TRBV20-1; J gene: TRBJ1-2; CDR3 protein: CSARDSPGYTF; CDR3 DNA: TGCAGTGCTAGAGATTCCCCGGGTTACACCTTC
clone size: NA; D gene: NA; V gene: TRBV10-1; J gene: TRBJ1-3; CDR3 protein: CASSEGRTSGNTIYF; CDR3 DNA: TGCGCCAGCAGCGAAGGGCGGACCTCTGGAAACACCATATATTTT
clone size: many; D gene: NA; V gene: TRBV5-1; J gene: TRBJ2-5; CDR3 protein: CASSLGSGVETQYF; CDR3 DNA: TGCGCCAGCAGCTTGGGGTCAGGTGTAGAGACCCAGTACTTC
clone size: NA; D gene: NA; V gene: TRBV29-1; J gene: TRBJ1-2; CDR3 protein: CGVGSGTNYGYTF; CDR3 DNA: TGCGGCGTTGGGTCAGGGACTAACTATGGCTACACCTTC
clone size: many; D gene: TRBD1; V gene: TRBV6-5; J gene: TRBJ1-2; CDR3 protein: CASSYSITGQGARGYTF; CDR3 DNA: TGTGCCAGCAGTTACTCGATTACAGGACAGGGGGCGCGAGGCTACACCTTC
clone size: many; D gene: NA; V gene: TRBV20-1; J gene: TRBJ1-5; CDR3 protein: CSARDHSSANQPQHF; CDR3 DNA: TGCAGTGCTAGAGATCACTCATCGGCAAATCAGCCCCAGCATTTT
clone size: many; D gene: NA; V gene: TRBV7-9; J gene: TRBJ2-3; CDR3 protein: CASSLGPSTDTQYF; CDR3 DNA: TGTGCCAGCAGCTTAGGGCCCAGCACAGATACGCAGTATTTT
clone size: many; D gene: NA; V gene: TRBV7-8; J gene: TRBJ1-2; CDR3 protein: CASSFTGGGSNYGYTF; CDR3 DNA: TGTGCCAGCAGCTTCACGGGAGGGGGATCTAACTATGGCTACACCTTC
clone size: many; D gene: NA; V gene: TRBV18; J gene: TRBJ1-5; CDR3 protein: CASSDEGWGNQPQHF; CDR3 DNA: TGTGCCAGCTCAGACGAGGGTTGGGGCAATCAGCCCCAGCATTTT
clone size: NA; D gene: TRBD2; V gene: TRBV6-2/TRBV6-3; J gene: TRBJ2-5; CDR3 protein: CAGSRPTSGRIGETQYF; CDR3 DNA: TGTGCCGGCAGTCGCCCGACTAGCGGGAGGATAGGAGAGACCCAGTACTTC
clone size: NA; D gene: NA; V gene: TRBV29-1; J gene: TRBJ2-7; CDR3 protein: CSLVPPDGGHEQYF; CDR3 DNA: TGCAGCTTGGTTCCCCCTGACGGTGGGCACGAGCAGTACTTC
clone size: many; D gene: NA; V gene: TRBV7-3; J gene: TRBJ2-2; CDR3 protein: CASSLNWATGELFF; CDR3 DNA: TGTGCCAGCAGCTTAAATTGGGCGACCGGGGAGCTGTTTTTT
clone size: NA; D gene: NA; V gene: TRBV20-1; J gene: TRBJ2-5; CDR3 protein: CSAQGQGWPESTLQETQYF; CDR3 DNA: TGCAGTGCTCAGGGGCAGGGGTGGCCAGAGTCGACACTCCAAGAGACCCAGTACTTC
clone size: many; D gene: NA; V gene: TRBV20-1; J gene: TRBJ2-7; CDR3 protein: CSARDSRSYEQYF; CDR3 DNA: TGCAGTGCTAGAGATAGCAGGTCCTACGAGCAGTACTTC
clone size: NA; D gene: NA; V gene: TRBV6-1; J gene: TRBJ1-6; CDR3 protein: CASRPSDRQETAGTPNSPLHF; CDR3 DNA: TGTGCCAGCAGGCCCTCAGACAGGCAAGAGACCGCCGGGACACCGAATTCACCCCTCCACTTT
clone size: many; D gene: NA; V gene: TRBV24-1; J gene: TRBJ2-1; CDR3 protein: CATSDGGRGLSYNEQFF; CDR3 DNA: TGTGCCACCAGTGATGGAGGGAGGGGGCTCTCCTACAATGAGCAGTTCTTC
clone size: once; D gene: NA; V gene: TRBV2; J gene: TRBJ1-5; CDR3 protein: CASSEVGLAGFMNTGDQPQHF; CDR3 DNA: TGTGCCAGCAGTGAAGTCGGACTAGCGGGGTTTATGAACACCGGGGATCAGCCCCAGCATTTT
clone size: few; D gene: NA; V gene: TRBV11-2; J gene: TRBJ1-1; CDR3 protein: CASSPRGWGTEAFF; CDR3 DNA: TGTGCCAGCAGCCCCCGGGGCTGGGGGACTGAAGCTTTCTTT